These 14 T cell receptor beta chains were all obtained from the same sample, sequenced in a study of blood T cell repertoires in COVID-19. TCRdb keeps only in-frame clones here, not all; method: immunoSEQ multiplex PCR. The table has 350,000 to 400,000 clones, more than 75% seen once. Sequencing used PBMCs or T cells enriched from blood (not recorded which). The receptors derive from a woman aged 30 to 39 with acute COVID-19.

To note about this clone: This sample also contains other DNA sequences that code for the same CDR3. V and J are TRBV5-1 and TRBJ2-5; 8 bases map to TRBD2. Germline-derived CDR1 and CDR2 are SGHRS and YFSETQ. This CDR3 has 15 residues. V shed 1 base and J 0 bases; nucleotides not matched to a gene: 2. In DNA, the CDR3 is TGCGCCAGCAGCTTGAGCGGGGGATACCAAGAGACCCAGTACTTC. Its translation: CASSLSGGYQETQYF.

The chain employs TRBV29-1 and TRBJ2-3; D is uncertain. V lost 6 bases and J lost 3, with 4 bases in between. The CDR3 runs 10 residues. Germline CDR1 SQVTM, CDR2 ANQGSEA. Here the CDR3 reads CSVQTDTQYF. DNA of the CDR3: TGCAGCGTCCAGACAGATACGCAGTATTTT.

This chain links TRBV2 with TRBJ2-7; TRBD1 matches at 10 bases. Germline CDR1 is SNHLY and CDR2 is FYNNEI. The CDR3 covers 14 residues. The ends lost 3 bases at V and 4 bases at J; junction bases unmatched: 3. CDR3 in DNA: TGTGCCAGCAGTGAGGACAGGGGGTTGTACGAGCAGTACTTC. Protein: CASSEDRGLYEQYF.

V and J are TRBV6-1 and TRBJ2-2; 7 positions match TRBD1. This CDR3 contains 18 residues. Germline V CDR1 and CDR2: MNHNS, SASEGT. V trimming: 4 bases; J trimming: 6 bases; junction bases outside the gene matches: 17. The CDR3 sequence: CASSGRLRQGPGAGELFF. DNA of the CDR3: TGTGCCAGCAGTGGGAGACTCCGACAGGGCCCTGGGGCCGGGGAGCTGTTTTTT.

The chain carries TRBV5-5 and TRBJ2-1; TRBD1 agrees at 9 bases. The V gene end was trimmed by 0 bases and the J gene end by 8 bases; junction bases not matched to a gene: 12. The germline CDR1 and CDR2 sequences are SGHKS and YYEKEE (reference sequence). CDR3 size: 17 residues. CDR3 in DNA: TGTGCCAGCAGCTTGGAATATACAGGGGGCGGAATCGATGAGCAGTTCTTC. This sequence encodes CASSLEYTGGGIDEQFF.

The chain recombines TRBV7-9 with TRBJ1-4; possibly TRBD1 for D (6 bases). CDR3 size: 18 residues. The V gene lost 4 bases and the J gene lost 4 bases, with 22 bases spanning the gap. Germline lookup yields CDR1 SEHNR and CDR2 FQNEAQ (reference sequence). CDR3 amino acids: CASSSSRPAGADNEKLFF. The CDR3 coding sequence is TGTGCCAGCAGCTCTTCCCGTCCCGCAGGGGCGGATAATGAAAAACTGTTTTTT.

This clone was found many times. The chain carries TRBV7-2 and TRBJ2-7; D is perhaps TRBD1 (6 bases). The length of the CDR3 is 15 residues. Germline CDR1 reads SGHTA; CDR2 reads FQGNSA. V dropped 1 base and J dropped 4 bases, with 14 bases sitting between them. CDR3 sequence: CASSLVWTAYYEQYF. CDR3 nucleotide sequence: TGTGCCAGCAGCTTAGTTTGGACAGCCTATTACGAGCAGTACTTC.

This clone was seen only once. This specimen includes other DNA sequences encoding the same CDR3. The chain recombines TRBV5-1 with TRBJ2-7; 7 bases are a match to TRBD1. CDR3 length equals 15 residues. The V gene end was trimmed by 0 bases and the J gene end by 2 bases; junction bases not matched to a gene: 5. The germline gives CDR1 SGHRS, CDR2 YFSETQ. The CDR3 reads CASSLGDRDPYEQYF. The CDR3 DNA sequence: TGCGCCAGCAGCTTGGGGGACAGAGATCCCTACGAGCAGTACTTC.

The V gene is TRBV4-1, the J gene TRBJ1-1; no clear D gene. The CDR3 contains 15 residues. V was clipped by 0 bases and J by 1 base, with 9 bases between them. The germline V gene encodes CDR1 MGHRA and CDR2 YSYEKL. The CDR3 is CASSQDPLWNTEAFF. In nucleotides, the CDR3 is TGCGCCAGCAGCCAAGACCCTTTATGGAACACTGAAGCTTTCTTT.

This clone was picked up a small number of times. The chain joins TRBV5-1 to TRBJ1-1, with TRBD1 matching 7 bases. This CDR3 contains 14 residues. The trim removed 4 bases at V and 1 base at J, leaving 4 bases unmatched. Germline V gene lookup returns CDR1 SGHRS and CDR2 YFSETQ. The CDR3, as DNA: TGCGCCAGCAGCATGGGACAGAAGAACACTGAAGCTTTCTTT. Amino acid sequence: CASSMGQKNTEAFF.

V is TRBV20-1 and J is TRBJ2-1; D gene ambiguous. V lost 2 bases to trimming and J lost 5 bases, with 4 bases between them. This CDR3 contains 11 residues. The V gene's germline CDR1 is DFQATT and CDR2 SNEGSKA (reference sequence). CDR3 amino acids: CSARLDNEQFF. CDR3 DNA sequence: TGCAGTGCTAGACTTGACAATGAGCAGTTCTTC.

This CDR3 reads CASPDSSPATDTQYF. The CDR3 DNA sequence: TGTGCCAGCCCTGACTCTTCACCTGCCACAGATACGCAGTATTTT. This sequence joins TRBV2 and TRBJ2-3, with D uncertain. CDR1 SNHLY and CDR2 FYNNEI come from the germline V gene. With 8 bases removed from V and 2 bases from J, the gap between germline ends came to 17 bases. The CDR3 has 15 amino acids. The full variable domain, in which reference TRBV2 and TRBJ2-3 provide the parts outside the CDR3, is EPEVTQTPSHQVTQMGQEVILRCVPISNHLYFYWYRQILGQKVEFLVSFYNNEISEKSEIFDDQFSVERPDGSNFTLKIRSTKLEDSAMYFCASPDSSPATDTQYFGPGTRLTVL.

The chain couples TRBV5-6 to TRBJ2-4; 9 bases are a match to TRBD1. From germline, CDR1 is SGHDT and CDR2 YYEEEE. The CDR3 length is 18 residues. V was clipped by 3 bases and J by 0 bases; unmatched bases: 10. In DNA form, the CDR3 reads TGTGCCAGCAGCTACGGACAGGGGTCCCCCCTAGCCAAAAACATTCAGTACTTC. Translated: CASSYGQGSPLAKNIQYF.

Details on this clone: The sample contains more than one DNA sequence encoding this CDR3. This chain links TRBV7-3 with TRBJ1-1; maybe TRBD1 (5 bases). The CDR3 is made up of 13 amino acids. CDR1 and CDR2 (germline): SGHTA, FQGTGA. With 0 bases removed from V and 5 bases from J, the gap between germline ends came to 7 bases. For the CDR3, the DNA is TGTGCCAGCAGCTTAACGCGGGGGACTGAAGCTTTCTTT. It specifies CASSLTRGTEAFF.